What follows are 2 T cell receptor beta chains derived from one specimen sequenced in a study of blood T cell repertoires in COVID-19. The repertoire was sequenced with immunoSEQ multiplex PCR; TCRdb's copy has only in-frame clones and lacks some. In the table there are about 92,000 clones, roughly 80% of which are singletons. The material sequenced was peripheral blood. Receptors were obtained from a man aged 45-65 years who had recovered from COVID-19.

The chain combines TRBV7-2 with TRBJ1-6; maybe TRBD1 (6 bases). There are 15 residues in the CDR3. The germline V gene encodes CDR1 SGHTA and CDR2 FQGNSA. The V gene lost 0 bases and the J gene lost 10 bases, with 13 bases spanning the gap. The CDR3 DNA reads TGTGCCAGCAGCTTAGCGTCAGGGGCTTGGTCACCCCTCCACTTT. This sequence encodes CASSLASGAWSPLHF.

This clone was seen only once. The chain recombines TRBV6-2 or TRBV6-3 with TRBJ2-7; maybe TRBD1 (5 bases). This CDR3 spans 14 amino acids. Trimming left V 2 bases short and J 2 bases short, with 10 bases between. The germline gives CDR1 MNHEY, CDR2 SVGEGT. The CDR3 region has the DNA TGTGCCAGCAGTTACGTGGACACTACCTACGAGCAGTACTTC. Its protein is CASSYVDTTYEQYF.